The 10 T cell receptor beta chains in this list originate from one sample, sequenced in a study of blood T cell repertoires in COVID-19. TCRdb's copy holds only in-frame clones and misses some; the assay was immunoSEQ multiplex PCR. The sample holds under 350,000 clones, 80% to 90% seen once. The specimen was PBMCs or T cells enriched from blood (not recorded which). These receptors were taken from a middle-aged woman with acute COVID-19.

V gene TRBV5-1 combines with J gene TRBJ2-2; D unresolved. Trimming stripped 4 bases from V and 0 bases from J, with 10 bases between. Germline CDR1 is SGHRS and CDR2 is YFSETQ. CDR3 length: 15 residues. The CDR3: CASSIDTANTGELFF. DNA for the CDR3: TGCGCCAGCAGCATTGACACCGCGAACACCGGGGAGCTGTTTTTT.

The chain links TRBV5-5 to TRBJ1-5, with 9 bases identical to TRBD1. V was clipped by 1 base and J by 1 base; unmatched bases: 3. This CDR3 is 16 amino acids long. Germline CDR1 reads SGHKS; CDR2 reads YYEKEE (reference sequence). The CDR3 nucleotides read TGTGCCAGCAGCTTGCGGGACAGGGTAAGCAATCAGCCCCAGCATTTT. It specifies CASSLRDRVSNQPQHF.

This chain links TRBV29-1 with TRBJ1-2; TRBD1 aligns across 10 bases. The CDR3 is made up of 12 amino acids. Germline V lookup: CDR1 SQVTM, CDR2 ANQGSEA. J gave up 8 bases and V 4 bases, and 4 bases lay outside the gene matches. The CDR3 coding sequence is TGCAGCGTTGGCGACAGGGGGCAAGGCTACACCTTC. Protein sequence: CSVGDRGQGYTF.

The V and J genes are TRBV7-3 and TRBJ1-2, with 8 bases identical to TRBD1. The V and J ends lost 0 bases and 6 bases, in that order; junction bases with no gene match: 12. This CDR3 region has 17 residues. Germline V gives CDR1 SGHTA, CDR2 FQGTGA. CDR3 in DNA: TGTGCCAGCAGCTTAACGTCGGGAGCAGGGGGCCAGGATGGCTACACCTTC. Protein product: CASSLTSGAGGQDGYTF.

V is TRBV4-2 and J is TRBJ1-1, with D possibly being TRBD1 (6 bases). Germline V lookup: CDR1 LGHNA, CDR2 YNFKEQ. The CDR3 length is 14 residues. Trimming shortened V by 4 bases and J by 5 bases, and 14 bases separated the two germline ends. The CDR3 DNA is TGTGCCAGCAGCCTTTTGCGAGGGGGTACTGAAGCTTTCTTT. Encoded protein: CASSLLRGGTEAFF.

This clone was seen more than once but under ten times. The chain has TRBV14 and TRBJ2-7; TRBD2 aligns across 11 bases. Germline CDR1 is SGHDN and CDR2 is FVKESK. The CDR3 has 16 amino acids. V was pared by 2 bases and J by 5 bases, with 8 bases of the junction left unmatched. The CDR3 reads CASSQNSGRALDEQYF. CDR3 nucleotide sequence: TGTGCCAGCAGCCAAAATAGCGGGAGGGCCCTGGACGAGCAGTACTTC.

The CDR3 is CASSTPGLRSNNSPLHF. The CDR3 DNA reads as TGTGCCAGCAGTACCCCGGGACTGAGGTCCAATAATTCACCCCTCCACTTT. The chain links TRBV28 to TRBJ1-6; tentative D call: TRBD1 (5 bases). This CDR3 is 17 amino acids long. V was cut by 5 bases and J by 5 bases, with 19 bases left in between. The germline CDR1 and CDR2 sequences are MDHEN and SYDVKM.

The chain uses TRBV11-2 and TRBJ2-7; a possible D gene is TRBD2 (7 bases). Between the trimmed V and J ends, which lost 5 bases and 6 bases, there was a span of 17 bases. This CDR3 has 14 amino acids. Germline assignment: CDR1 SGHAT and CDR2 FQNNGV. CDR3 DNA sequence: TGTGCCAGCAGCCCCAACTGGGGGGGCCCCGAGCAGTACTTC. Its protein is CASSPNWGGPEQYF.

This clone has a single count. The genes are TRBV15 and TRBJ2-5; 7 bases are a match to TRBD1. Germline values: CDR1 LNHNV, CDR2 YYDKDF (reference sequence). V shed 2 bases, J shed 2 bases, and the junction held 2 bases outside the gene matches. The CDR3 has 14 residues. This CDR3 is CATSRNRGQETQYF. CDR3 bases: TGTGCCACCAGCAGAAACAGGGGTCAAGAGACCCAGTACTTC.

V gene TRBV10-3 combines with J gene TRBJ1-2; the match to TRBD1 covers 7 bases. Germline V gene sequence: CDR1 ENHRY, CDR2 SYGVKD. The CDR3 contains 16 residues. Trimming took 2 bases from V and 9 from J; bases not matched to a gene: 15. CDR3 DNA: TGTGCCATCAGTGAGGGTTCGACAGGGAACCGATGGCGCTACACCTTC. It encodes CAISEGSTGNRWRYTF.